The sequence of this TCR beta chain was determined in a study of T cells in Graves' hyperthyroidism and ophthalmopathy. Study-level results: Blood also held most thyroid clonotypes expanded beyond 0.001. The model predicted ophthalmopathy a median approximately 6.3 months before onset.

Investigators excluded patients with uncontrolled infection, other autoimmune disease, pregnancy or lactation. The PBMCs studied were ones that came from 10 ml fresh peripheral blood. From RNA transcripts, TCR beta CDR3 regions were amplified. HTBI primers were employed in a first-round RT-PCR of the TCR CDR3. TCRdb reprocessed the multiplex PCR reads via MiXCR and lists one record per CDR3 protein. The profile shows about 500,000 distinct CDR3 sequences, roughly a sixth of them singletons. The sample holds a few counts of this clonotype. The antigen is undetermined. V was shortened by 4 bases and J by 4 bases, with 7 bases between the two germline ends. Germline CDR1 and CDR2: SQVTM and ANQGSEA. CDR3 length: 11 residues.

This chain links TRBV29-1 with TRBJ1-2, with D unresolved. Input material: blood. The source of this sequence is a woman aged 18-29 years with Graves' ophthalmopathy. The CDR3 here is CSVGDGYGYTF. The CDR3 DNA reads TGCAGCGTTGGAGACGGCTATGGCTACACCTTC.